Below are 6 T cell receptor beta chains sequenced from a single sample in a study of blood T cell repertoires in COVID-19. The method was immunoSEQ multiplex PCR; TCRdb's version includes in-frame clones alone and lacks a portion of them. Of 91,000 or so clones in the sample, around 90% were seen once. The sequenced material came from peripheral blood. These receptor sequences come from a woman aged 50 to 60 in a cohort sampled during active COVID-19.

V and J are TRBV27 and TRBJ1-4; TRBD1 matches at 8 bases. There are 15 residues in the CDR3. Per the germline V gene, CDR1 is MNHEY and CDR2 is SMNVEV (reference sequence). V was pared by 4 bases and J by 5 bases, with 6 bases of the junction left unmatched. The CDR3 loop reads CASSSRQGKNEKLFF. CDR3 coding DNA: TGTGCCAGCAGTTCCCGACAGGGGAAAAATGAAAAACTGTTTTTT.

This rearrangement joins TRBV7-3 to TRBJ2-3; weak D call: TRBD2 (5 bases). Germline V CDR1 and CDR2: SGHTA, FQGTGA. The CDR3 totals 13 residues. Trimming stripped 5 bases from V and 14 bases from J, with 20 bases between. The CDR3, as DNA: TGTGCCAGCAGCCAACTTCCGGGATCCGCTCTGTATTTT. Its protein is CASSQLPGSALYF. Full variable domain (rest looked up from reference TRBV7-3 and TRBJ2-3): GAGVSQTPSNKVTEKGKYVELRCDPISGHTALYWYRQSLGQGPEFLIYFQGTGAADDSGLPNDRFFAVRPEGSVSTLKIQRTERGDSAVYLCASSQLPGSALYFGPGTRLTVL.

The chain combines TRBV28 with TRBJ2-1; possible D gene TRBD1, 6 bases. Trimming shortened V by 8 bases and J by 10 bases, and 9 bases separated the two germline ends. The CDR3 contains 10 residues. Germline CDR1 reads MDHEN; CDR2 reads SYDVKM. The CDR3 region is CASSGTEQFF. The CDR3 DNA is TGTGCCAGCTCCGGGACAGAGCAGTTCTTC.

The V and J genes are TRBV5-6 and TRBJ1-1, with 9 bases that match TRBD1. This CDR3 spans 17 amino acids. Germline CDR1 is SGHDT and CDR2 is YYEEEE. V lost 5 bases to trimming and J lost 2 bases; unmatched junction nucleotides: 13. The CDR3 sequence: CASSPPGQGVLNTEAFF. CDR3 DNA sequence: TGTGCCAGCAGTCCTCCGGGACAGGGCGTATTAAACACTGAAGCTTTCTTT.

V and J are TRBV7-8 and TRBJ2-5; TRBD1 is a possible D gene (5 bases). The germline gives CDR1 SGHVS, CDR2 FQNEAQ. The CDR3 sequence is 12 residues long. The germline V and J ends were trimmed by 6 bases and 5 bases, with 10 bases remaining between them. Here the CDR3 reads CASRSGLETQYF. CDR3 nucleotide sequence: TGTGCCAGCAGGTCAGGGTTGGAGACCCAGTACTTC. Full variable domain (rest looked up from reference TRBV7-8 and TRBJ2-5): GAGVSQSPRYKVAKRGQDVALRCDPISGHVSLFWYQQALGQGPEFLTYFQNEAQLDKSGLPSDRFFAERPEGSVSTLKIQRTQQEDSAVYLCASRSGLETQYFGPGTRLLVL.

The chain combines TRBV5-5 with TRBJ2-2, with a tentative D call TRBD2 (6 bases). Deletions cut 4 bases from V and 4 bases from J, with 11 bases between. The germline V gene encodes CDR1 SGHKS and CDR2 YYEKEE (reference sequence). The CDR3 sequence is 14 residues long. This chain's CDR3 is CASSPMGGTGELFF. CDR3 bases: TGTGCCAGCAGCCCGATGGGGGGCACCGGGGAGCTGTTTTTT.